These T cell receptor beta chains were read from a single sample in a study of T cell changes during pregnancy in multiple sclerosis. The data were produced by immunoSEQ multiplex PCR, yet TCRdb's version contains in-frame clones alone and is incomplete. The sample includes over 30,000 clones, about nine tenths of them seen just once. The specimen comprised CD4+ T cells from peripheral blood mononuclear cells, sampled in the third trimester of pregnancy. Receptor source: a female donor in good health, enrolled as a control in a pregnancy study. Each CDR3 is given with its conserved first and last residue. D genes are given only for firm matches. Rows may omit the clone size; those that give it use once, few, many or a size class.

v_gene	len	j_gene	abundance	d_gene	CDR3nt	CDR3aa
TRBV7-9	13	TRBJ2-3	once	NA	TGTGCCAGCAGCCCGCAGGGGACAGATACGCAGTATTTT	CASSPQGTDTQYF
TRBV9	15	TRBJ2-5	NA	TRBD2	TGTGCCAGCAGCCTAAAACCTAGCGGAGGGGAGACCCAGTACTTC	CASSLKPSGGETQYF
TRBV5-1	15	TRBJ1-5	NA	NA	TGCGCCAGCAGCCCAGGGTTTGAGTACTCTCAGCCCCAGCATTTT	CASSPGFEYSQPQHF
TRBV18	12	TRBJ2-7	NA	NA	TGTGCCAGCTCACCAAACACCTACGAGCAGTACTTC	CASSPNTYEQYF
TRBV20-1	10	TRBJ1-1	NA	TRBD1	TGCGGACAGGGATTGGTTGAAGCTTTCTTT	CGQGLVEAFF
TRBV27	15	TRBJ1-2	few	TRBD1	TGTGCCAGCAGCGCTAGACAGGGGGTCGGTTATGGCTACACCTTC	CASSARQGVGYGYTF
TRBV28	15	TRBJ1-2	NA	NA	TGTGCCAGCTATCCCTCAGATAAAGCTAACTATGGCTACACCTTC	CASYPSDKANYGYTF
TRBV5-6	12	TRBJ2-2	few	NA	TGTGCCAGCAGCTCACAAGCCGGGGAGCTGTTTTTT	CASSSQAGELFF
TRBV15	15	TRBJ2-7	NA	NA	TGTGCCACCAGCAGAGAGGTAAGGAGCTCCTACGAGCAGTACTTC	CATSREVRSSYEQYF
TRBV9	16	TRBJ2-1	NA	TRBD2	TGTGCCAGCAGCAAGAGCGGAGCGGGAGGGGGGGATGAGCAGTTCTTC	CASSKSGAGGGDEQFF
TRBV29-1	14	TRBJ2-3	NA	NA	TGCAGCGTTGCTTTCCAGGGCACTGGAGATACGCAGTATTTT	CSVAFQGTGDTQYF
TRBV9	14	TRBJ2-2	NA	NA	TGTGCCAGCAGCGTGAGAGGCGGCACCGGGGAGCTGTTTTTT	CASSVRGGTGELFF
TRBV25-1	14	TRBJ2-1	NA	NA	TGTGCCAGCAGTGGGGGGCCGGGGCAGAATGAGCAGTTCTTC	CASSGGPGQNEQFF
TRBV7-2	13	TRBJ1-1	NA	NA	TGTGCCAGCAGCCCCCAGGAGAACACTGAAGCTTTCTTT	CASSPQENTEAFF
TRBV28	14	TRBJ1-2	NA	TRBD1	TGTGCCAGCACCCTATCCGGACAGGGGACTGGCTACACCTTC	CASTLSGQGTGYTF
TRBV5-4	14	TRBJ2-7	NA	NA	TGTGCCAGCAGCTCACCCGGGACTTTGGAACATTCGTACTTC	CASSSPGTLEHSYF
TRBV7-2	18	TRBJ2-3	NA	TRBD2	TGTGCCAGCAGTCTTGGCCCGGGACTAGCGGGGGGGACAGATACGCAGTATTTT	CASSLGPGLAGGTDTQYF
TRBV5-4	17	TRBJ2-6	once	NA	TGTGCCAGCAGCTTACAGACAGGTTCCTCTGGGGCCAACGTCCTGACTTTC	CASSLQTGSSGANVLTF
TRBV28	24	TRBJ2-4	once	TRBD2	TGTGCCAGCAGTTTTATACGTAGGAGTCTTAGGGGACTAGCGGGGGGTCTAGCCAAAAACATTCAGTACTTC	CASSFIRRSLRGLAGGLAKNIQYF
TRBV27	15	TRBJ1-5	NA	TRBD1	TGTGCCAGCACTCCGGGACAGGGAGGAGGGCAGCCCCAGCATTTT	CASTPGQGGGQPQHF
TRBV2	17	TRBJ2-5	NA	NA	TGTGCCAGCAGTGAAAGGTTGCTAGCGCAAATAGGGGAGACTCAGTACTTC	CASSERLLAQIGETQYF
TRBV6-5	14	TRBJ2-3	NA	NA	TGTGCCAGCAGTTACCCAGGGCTCACCAATACGCAGTATTTT	CASSYPGLTNTQYF
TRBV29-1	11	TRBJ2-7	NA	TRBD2	TGCAGCGCCGGACTAGCCTACGAGCAGTACTTC	CSAGLAYEQYF
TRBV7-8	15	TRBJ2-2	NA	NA	TGTGCCAGCAGCTTCGGCAGGTCGAACACCGGGGAGCTGTTTTTT	CASSFGRSNTGELFF
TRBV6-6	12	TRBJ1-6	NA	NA	TGTGCCAGCAAGGACAGCCAATATTCCCTCCACTTT	CASKDSQYSLHF
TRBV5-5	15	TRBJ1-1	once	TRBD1	TGTGCCAGCAGCTTGAGCGCGGGACAGGGGGGTGAAGCTTTCTTT	CASSLSAGQGGEAFF
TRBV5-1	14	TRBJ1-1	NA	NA	TGCGCCAGCAGCTTGGTACAGACGAACACTGAAGCTTTCTTT	CASSLVQTNTEAFF
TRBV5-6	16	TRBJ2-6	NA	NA	TGTGCCAGCAGCTTGTTACAGCACTCTGGGGCCAACGTCCTGACTTTC	CASSLLQHSGANVLTF
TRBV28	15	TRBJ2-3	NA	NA	TGTGCCAGCAGTTTAGTCGCGGGGCCCACAGATACGCAGTATTTT	CASSLVAGPTDTQYF
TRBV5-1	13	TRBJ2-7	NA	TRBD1	TGCGCCACCTCCGGGACAGGGGCATACGAGCAGTACTTC	CATSGTGAYEQYF
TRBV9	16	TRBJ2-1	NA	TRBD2	TGTGCCAGCAGCGTAGGGACTAGCGGGGTATACAATGAGCAGTTCTTC	CASSVGTSGVYNEQFF
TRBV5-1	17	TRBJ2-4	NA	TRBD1	TGCGCCAGCAGCTTAGGGGACAGGGGGGTAGCCAAAAACATTCAGTACTTC	CASSLGDRGVAKNIQYF
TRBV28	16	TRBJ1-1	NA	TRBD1	TGTGCCAGCAGTGGGGGGCAGGGGGCTCAGGGCACTGAAGCTTTCTTT	CASSGGQGAQGTEAFF
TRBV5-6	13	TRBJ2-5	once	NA	TGTGCCAGCAGCTTGGGCAGGGTTGAGACCCAGTACTTC	CASSLGRVETQYF
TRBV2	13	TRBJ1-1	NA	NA	TGTGCCAGCAGCAAGGGGGAGGGCACTGAAGCTTTCTTT	CASSKGEGTEAFF
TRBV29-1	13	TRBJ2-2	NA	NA	TGCAGCGTTGGTACGCAGGGCACCGGGGAGCTGTTTTTT	CSVGTQGTGELFF
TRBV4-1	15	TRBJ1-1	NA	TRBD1	TGCGCCAGCAGCCACCGACAGGGCGCGAACACTGAAGCTTTCTTT	CASSHRQGANTEAFF
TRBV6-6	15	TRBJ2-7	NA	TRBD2	TGTGCCAGCAGCAATAGCGGGGGCATCACCTACGAGCAGTACTTC	CASSNSGGITYEQYF
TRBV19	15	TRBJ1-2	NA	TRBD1	TGTGCCAGTAGTGTTAACCGGGACAGGGTTGATGGCTACACCTTC	CASSVNRDRVDGYTF
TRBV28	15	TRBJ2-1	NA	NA	TGTGCCAGCAGTTTAGACGGAGGGGCCGCTTATGAGCAGTTCTTC	CASSLDGGAAYEQFF
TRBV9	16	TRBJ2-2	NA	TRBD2	TGTGCCAGCAGCGCCCCGGGACTAGCCCGTCCCGGGGAGCTGTTTTTT	CASSAPGLARPGELFF